The 20 T cell receptor beta chains given below trace back to one sample, sequenced in a study of shared clonotypes between healthy human individuals. Positive CCR7 selection of CD45RO-negative cells yielded the naive CD8 cells, and terminally differentiated effector memory CD45RA+ cells were excluded. Measured with immunoSEQ multiplex PCR; TCRdb has only the in-frame clones, and not every one. The sample has roughly 890,000 clones, 92% seen once. Sequenced input: naive CD8+ T cells sorted from blood. The receptors derive from a young man in good health.

As concerns this clone: The sample contains more than one DNA sequence encoding this CDR3. The chain is built from TRBV27 and TRBJ2-3; 7 bases align to TRBD1. Unmatched junction bases numbered 7, after V lost 5 bases and J lost 2 bases. The CDR3 spans 15 residues. Germline lookup yields CDR1 MNHEY and CDR2 SMNVEV (reference sequence). The CDR3 sequence is CASSPEGQNTDTQYF. CDR3 DNA: TGTGCCAGCAGTCCCGAGGGACAGAACACAGATACGCAGTATTTT.

The chain couples TRBV7-8 to TRBJ1-5; D uncertain. The CDR3 consists of 17 residues. Germline CDR1 is SGHVS and CDR2 is FQNEAQ. The V and J ends lost 1 base and 4 bases respectively, with 17 bases between them. In nucleotides, the CDR3 is TGTGCCAGCAGCTTAGTCCCCCAGCAGACCTATAATCAGCCCCAGCATTTT. It yields the protein CASSLVPQQTYNQPQHF.

As regards this clone: Distinct nucleotide sequences in the sample also encode this CDR3. The rearrangement links TRBV9 to TRBJ2-7, with 8 positions matching TRBD2. The CDR3 covers 14 residues. The J segment lost 3 bases and the V segment lost 3 bases, leaving 5 bases of the junction unmatched. In germline, CDR1 is SGDLS, CDR2 YYNGEE. The CDR3 loop reads CASSASGSGYEQYF. For the CDR3, the DNA is TGTGCCAGCAGCGCCAGCGGGAGTGGCTACGAGCAGTACTTC. The full variable domain, with the rest looked up from reference TRBV9 and TRBJ2-7, is DSGVTQTPKHLITATGQRVTLRCSPRSGDLSVYWYQQSLDQGLQFLIQYYNGEERAKGNILERFSAQQFPDLHSELNLSSLELGDSALYFCASSASGSGYEQYFGPGTRLTVT.

The CDR3 loop is CASSATHYEQYF. Written as DNA, the CDR3 is TGTGCCAGCAGCGCCACACACTACGAGCAGTACTTC. This chain joins TRBV14 and TRBJ2-5; D remains unclear. The J call may be faulty, since TRBJ2-7 better matches the DNA end. CDR1 and CDR2 (germline): SGHDN, FVKESK. This CDR3 is 12 amino acids long.

This clone was counted a single time. The V call is TRBV2, the J call TRBJ2-3, with a tentative D call TRBD2 (7 bases). This CDR3 comprises 12 residues. The V gene's germline CDR1 is SNHLY and CDR2 FYNNEI. With 9 bases removed from V and 6 bases from J, the gap between germline ends came to 13 bases. In nucleotides, the CDR3 is TGTGCCAGTCCGGGGGGCCGGGATACGCAGTATTTT. Its protein product is CASPGGRDTQYF.

The chain uses TRBV13 and TRBJ1-1; D is perhaps TRBD1 (6 bases). Germline V CDR1 and CDR2: PRHDT, FYEKMQ (reference sequence). Trimming took 0 bases from V and 6 from J, leaving 14 bases between them. The CDR3 contains 15 residues. CDR3 in DNA: TGTGCCAGCAGCTTAGGGGCAGGGGTCCCCCCTGAAGCTTTCTTT. Amino acid sequence: CASSLGAGVPPEAFF.

V usage is TRBV11-2 and J usage is TRBJ2-7; D might be TRBD1 or TRBD2, each matching 5 bases. Trimming took off 3 bases at V and 6 bases at J, with 21 bases between the two ends. This CDR3 has 16 amino acids. Germline V lookup: CDR1 SGHAT, CDR2 FQNNGV. The CDR3 nucleotides read TGTGCCAGCAGCTTCTTTGTGCCGGGTGGGGGTGGCGAGCAGTACTTC. Amino acid sequence: CASSFFVPGGGGEQYF.

J is TRBJ1-1 and V is TRBV13; D possibly corresponds to TRBD1 (6 bases). Germline V gives CDR1 PRHDT, CDR2 FYEKMQ (reference sequence). The CDR3 contains 12 residues. The ends were cut back, 2 bases at V and 7 bases at J, with 8 bases in the middle. As DNA, the CDR3 is TGTGCCAGCAGCTTATCGGGACATGAAGCTTTCTTT. Amino acids: CASSLSGHEAFF.

The genes are TRBV27 and TRBJ1-5, with D hard to call. CDR1 is MNHEY, CDR2 SMNVEV, per germline (reference sequence). The CDR3 has 15 amino acids. The ends were cut back, 5 bases at V and 3 bases at J, with 14 bases in the middle. The CDR3 sequence is CASSERWGHNQPQHF. CDR3 nucleotide sequence: TGTGCCAGCAGTGAGCGATGGGGTCACAATCAGCCCCAGCATTTT.

About this clone: A read error may explain this, as a much larger clone is one base away. The sample has other DNA sequences that encode this CDR3 too. The chain is built from TRBV7-9 and TRBJ2-3; no clear D. Germline CDR1 is SEHNR and CDR2 is FQNEAQ (reference sequence). CDR3 length: 13 residues. V was trimmed by 4 bases and J by 0 bases, leaving 5 bases between them. The CDR3 DNA follows: TGTGCCAGCAGCTCCCCTAGCACAGATACGCAGTATTTT. This sequence encodes CASSSPSTDTQYF.

The rearrangement joins TRBV4-1 to TRBJ2-7, with TRBD2 identical over 11 bases. The V segment lost 4 bases and the J segment 5 bases; nucleotides outside the gene matches: 7. CDR3 length equals 15 residues. Germline loops: CDR1 MGHRA, CDR2 YSYEKL. CDR3 amino acids: CASSPPSGRTDEQYF. The CDR3 coding sequence is TGCGCCAGCAGCCCCCCTAGCGGGAGGACCGACGAGCAGTACTTC.

This chain uses TRBV5-4 with TRBJ2-7; 10 nucleotides match TRBD2. Germline lookup yields CDR1 SGHNT and CDR2 YYREEE (reference sequence). The CDR3 consists of 18 residues. V shed 0 bases and J 1 base; nucleotides not matched to a gene: 10. CDR3 amino acids: CASSLVPSSGSFSYEQYF. CDR3 DNA: TGTGCCAGCAGCTTGGTCCCTTCTAGCGGGAGCTTTTCCTACGAGCAGTACTTC.

The chain recombines TRBV11-2 with TRBJ1-1; no reliable D call. V lost 5 bases, J lost 3 bases, and 16 bases lay in between. Germline lookup yields CDR1 SGHAT and CDR2 FQNNGV. This CDR3 comprises 15 residues. The CDR3 region has the DNA TGTGCCAGCAGCCCGGGCGAAAATGGTCACACTGAAGCTTTCTTT. Translation gives CASSPGENGHTEAFF. Looking up the rest from reference TRBV11-2 and TRBJ1-1 gives the full variable domain: EAGVAQSPRYKIIEKRQSVAFWCNPISGHATLYWYQQILGQGPKLLIQFQNNGVVDDSQLPKDRFSAERLKGVDSTLKIQPAKLEDSAVYLCASSPGENGHTEAFFGQGTRLTVV.

This chain links TRBV25-1 with TRBJ1-5; TRBD1 is a possible D gene (6 bases). This CDR3 is 14 amino acids long. Trimming cost V 2 bases and J 5 bases, with 10 bases left between them. Germline V gene lookup returns CDR1 MGHDK and CDR2 SYGVNS. CDR3 nucleotides: TGTGCCAGCAGTGAACAGGGGTGGCATCAGCCCCAGCATTTT. The encoded protein is CASSEQGWHQPQHF. Drawing the rest from reference TRBV25-1 and TRBJ1-5, the complete variable domain is EADIYQTPRYLVIGTGKKITLECSQTMGHDKMYWYQQDPGMELHLIHYSYGVNSTEKGDLSSESTVSRIRTEHFPLTLESARPSHTSQYLCASSEQGWHQPQHFGDGTRLSIL.

The rearrangement joins TRBV15 to TRBJ1-5, with D unclear. V lost 9 bases and J 2 bases, leaving 17 bases between the germline ends. CDR1 and CDR2 (germline): LNHNV, YYDKDF (reference sequence). The CDR3 loop spans 15 amino acids. CDR3 coding DNA: TGTGCCACAGGACGGGAATTCCGCGGCAATCAGCCCCAGCATTTT. Encoded protein: CATGREFRGNQPQHF.

J is TRBJ2-2 and V is TRBV19; 9 bases agree with TRBD1. Germline CDR1 reads LNHDA; CDR2 reads SQIVND (reference sequence). After removal of 3 bases from V and 6 bases from J, the junction contained 2 bases not matched to a gene. The length of the CDR3 is 14 residues. Here the CDR3 reads CASSITGGPGELFF. CDR3 DNA: TGTGCCAGTAGTATCACAGGGGGCCCCGGGGAGCTGTTTTTT.

The V gene is TRBV7-9, the J gene TRBJ1-2; TRBD1 might be the D (5 bases). The CDR3 spans 14 residues. From germline, CDR1 is SEHNR and CDR2 FQNEAQ (reference sequence). Trimming removed 4 bases from V and 3 bases from J, with 12 bases in between. The CDR3 DNA sequence: TGTGCCAGCAGCTCTTCTGGGGGGGACTATGGCTACACCTTC. Translation gives CASSSSGGDYGYTF.

V gene TRBV29-1 combines with J gene TRBJ2-7; the match to TRBD2 covers 11 bases. Germline-derived CDR1 and CDR2 are SQVTM and ANQGSEA. CDR3 length: 16 residues. V gave up 3 bases and J gave up 5 bases; unmatched junction bases: 12. The CDR3 sequence is CSVDGTSGHPGHEQYF. CDR3 DNA: TGCAGCGTTGATGGGACTAGCGGACATCCGGGTCACGAGCAGTACTTC.

This chain uses TRBV4-1 with TRBJ2-7, with TRBD1 matching 7 bases. There are 13 residues in the CDR3. V gave up 3 bases and J gave up 3 bases; unmatched junction bases: 2. Germline-derived CDR1 and CDR2 are MGHRA and YSYEKL. The CDR3 loop is CASSHPGGYEQYF. CDR3 sequence (DNA): TGCGCCAGCAGCCACCCAGGGGGCTACGAGCAGTACTTC.

J is TRBJ2-1 and V is TRBV7-8; tentative D call: TRBD2 (5 bases). Germline V lookup: CDR1 SGHVS, CDR2 FQNEAQ. There are 18 residues in the CDR3. V shed 3 bases and J shed 1 base, with 19 bases lying between them. CDR3 loop: CASSFRAGGTGSYNEQFF. The CDR3 nucleotides read TGTGCCAGCAGCTTCCGGGCTGGAGGTACGGGGTCCTACAATGAGCAGTTCTTC. The entire variable domain, with the rest obtained from reference TRBV7-8 and TRBJ2-1, is as follows: GAGVSQSPRYKVAKRGQDVALRCDPISGHVSLFWYQQALGQGPEFLTYFQNEAQLDKSGLPSDRFFAERPEGSVSTLKIQRTQQEDSAVYLCASSFRAGGTGSYNEQFFGPGTRLTVL.